This T cell receptor (beta chain) was sequenced in a study of radiation and T cells in renal cell carcinoma. In regard to this clone: Its cognate antigen is unknown.

Only in-frame clones appear in the TCRdb table, and some are missing; sequencing was by immunoSEQ multiplex PCR. The table includes roughly 82,000 clones, 89% detected once. Time point of the sample: blood 4 weeks post-SBRT, at nephrectomy. The treatment denotes: 15 Gy SBRT to primary tumor, nephrectomy 4 weeks later. Nephrectomy followed 15 Gy stereotactic body radiation by 4 weeks. After SBRT, blood was collected at 2 and 4 weeks, plus baseline. Clear cell pathology was present in this patient's renal cell carcinoma. Looked up from germline, CDR1 is LNHNV and CDR2 is YYDKDF (reference sequence). The CDR3 runs 16 residues. V was clipped by 1 base and J by 10 bases; unmatched bases: 7. Study conclusions and caveats: From baseline, blood top tumor clonotypes peaked at 2 weeks post-radiation.

The rearrangement links TRBV15 to TRBJ1-4; 12 bases fit TRBD1. Specimen: blood, collected from a patient whose treatment included radiotherapy and nephrectomy. The TCR was taken from a woman in her seventies with renal cell carcinoma. The CDR3 DNA sequence: TGTGCCACCAGCAGAGCGGGGACAGGGGGCTCCGGAAAACTGTTTTTT. Protein: CATSRAGTGGSGKLFF. Full variable domain (remainder filled in from reference TRBV15 and TRBJ1-4): DAMVIQNPRYQVTQFGKPVTLSCSQTLNHNVMYWYQQKSSQAPKLLFHYYDKDFNNEADTPDNFQSRRPNTSFCFLDIRSPGLGDTAMYLCATSRAGTGGSGKLFFGSGTQLSVL.